The following is a T cell receptor beta chain sequence with its context. It may be a read error: a sequence one base away is much more abundant. This specimen comes from a study of molecular identifiers for immune sequencing clone quantification. The CDR3 contains 14 residues. The germline gives CDR1 MGHRA, CDR2 YSYEKL. TCRdb itself ran the PCR reads through MiXCR, one entry per CDR3 protein. Of over 600,000 distinct CDR3 sequences listed, nearly 20% are singletons. Sequenced: naive CD8+ T cells from blood, with Jurkat cell RNA spiked in. Regarding subset: FACS-sorted CD8+CD4-CCR7+CD45RA+ naive T cells. The source of this sequence is a human donor in good health. Some libraries in this study had Jurkat cell RNA spiked in. The chain recombines TRBV4-1 with TRBJ1-1; 7 positions match TRBD1. Here the CDR3 DNA reads TGCACCAGCAGCCCTAAAGACAGGGAACCTGAAGCTTTCTTT. It is translated as CTSSPKDREPEAFF.